The 26 T cell receptor beta chains presented below share a single source sample, sequenced in a study of blood T cells in healthy people across ages. It was with a sample-barcoded 5' primer and a J-beta primer mix that a second PCR of roughly 6 to 12 cycles was run. TCRdb re-analysed the 5' RACE reads in MiXCR, keeping a single row per CDR3 protein. The sample consists of 660,000 or so distinct CDR3 sequences, approximately 59% of them appearing once. The source material was blood. Receptors originate from a man aged 55-75 years in good health.

CDR3 sequence: CASSRGLAGEKETQYF. For the CDR3, the DNA is TGCGCCAGCAGCCGGGGACTAGCGGGGGAGAAAGAGACCCAGTACTTC. This chain joins TRBV5-1 and TRBJ2-5; 14 bases line up with TRBD2. V lost 4 bases to trimming and J lost 3 bases; unmatched junction nucleotides: 5. This CDR3 spans 16 amino acids. The germline V gene has CDR1 SGHRS and CDR2 YFSETQ.

The chain couples TRBV27 to TRBJ2-7; D call uncertain. This CDR3 comprises 15 residues. Germline lookup yields CDR1 MNHEY and CDR2 SMNVEV (reference sequence). Between the trimmed V and J ends, which lost 4 bases and 3 bases, there was a span of 16 bases. In nucleotides, the CDR3 is TGTGCCAGCAGTTGGGGTGGGATGGTGGGCTACGAGCAGTACTTC. It is translated as CASSWGGMVGYEQYF.

This chain uses TRBV12-3 or TRBV12-4 with TRBJ1-5; D perhaps matches TRBD1 (6 bases). The CDR3 extends over 12 amino acids. The V gene lost 6 bases and the J gene lost 5 bases, with 8 bases spanning the gap. In nucleotides, the CDR3 is TGTGCCAGCAGGGACAGTGATCAGCCCCAGCATTTT. This encodes CASRDSDQPQHF.

The CDR3 sequence: CASSPRAGLADTQYF. CDR3 DNA sequence: TGTGCCAGCTCACCGAGAGCGGGGTTGGCAGATACGCAGTATTTT. The rearrangement links TRBV18 to TRBJ2-3, with TRBD2 matching over 7 bases. CDR3 size: 15 residues. Looked up from germline, CDR1 is KGHSH and CDR2 is LQKENI. V was clipped by 3 bases and J by 4 bases; unmatched bases: 7.

This clonotype has more than one count but fewer than ten. V is TRBV20-1 and J is TRBJ2-5; D call uncertain. V lost 3 bases to trimming and J lost 4 bases, with 12 bases between them. The CDR3 spans 13 residues. Looked up from germline, CDR1 is DFQATT and CDR2 is SNEGSKA (reference sequence). The CDR3 here is CSARVPGRETQYF. As DNA, the CDR3 is TGCAGTGCTAGGGTTCCAGGACGAGAGACCCAGTACTTC.

The rearrangement joins TRBV5-1 to TRBJ2-5; 8 positions agree with TRBD1. V dropped 2 bases and J dropped 2; count of bases not matched to a gene: 8. Germline values: CDR1 SGHRS, CDR2 YFSETQ. The CDR3 is made up of 16 amino acids. CDR3 residues: CASSFTPGGWQETQYF. For the CDR3, the DNA is TGCGCCAGCAGCTTTACTCCAGGGGGCTGGCAAGAGACCCAGTACTTC.

V and J are TRBV15 and TRBJ1-2; D gene unclear. Trimming left V 0 bases short and J 3 bases short, with 8 bases between. CDR1 LNHNV and CDR2 YYDKDF come from the germline V gene (reference sequence). The CDR3 is 14 amino acids. In DNA form, the CDR3 reads TGTGCCACCAGCAGAGATCTGGGATACTATGGCTACACCTTC. It codes for CATSRDLGYYGYTF.

This clonotype was recorded many times. The V gene is TRBV5-1, the J gene TRBJ1-1; D not certain. Germline CDR1 reads SGHRS; CDR2 reads YFSETQ. This CDR3 has 12 residues. V was shortened by 1 base and J by 7 bases, with 8 bases between the two germline ends. In DNA form, the CDR3 reads TGCGCCAGCAGCTTGACTGGGGTTGAAGCTTTCTTT. Translated: CASSLTGVEAFF. Complete variable domain (other parts from reference TRBV5-1 and TRBJ1-1): KAGVTQTPRYLIKTRGQQVTLSCSPISGHRSVSWYQQTPGQGLQFLFEYFSETQRNKGNFPGRFSGRQFSNSRSEMNVSTLELGDSALYLCASSLTGVEAFFGQGTRLTVV.

V and J are TRBV27 and TRBJ2-7, with 7 nucleotides matching TRBD2. This CDR3 region has 14 residues. Germline trimming cut 6 bases from V and 5 bases from J; bases unmatched to any gene: 10. Germline CDR1 and CDR2: MNHEY and SMNVEV (reference sequence). In DNA form, the CDR3 reads TGTGCCAGCAGCGGACCAGCGGGGATCCACGAGCAGTACTTC. It specifies CASSGPAGIHEQYF.

This clonotype was found a few times. The rearrangement uses TRBV5-1 and TRBJ2-5; tentative D call: TRBD1 (8 bases). The CDR3 consists of 15 residues. Germline CDR1 and CDR2: SGHRS and YFSETQ. Between the trimmed V and J ends, which lost 4 bases and 4 bases, there was a span of 17 bases. The DNA of the CDR3 is TGCGCCAGCAGCCTCAGGACAGGGAGGGGAGAGACCCAGTACTTC. Its protein product is CASSLRTGRGETQYF.

The chain employs TRBV5-1 and TRBJ1-1, with D maybe TRBD1 (6 bases). Germline values: CDR1 SGHRS, CDR2 YFSETQ. V dropped 4 bases and J dropped 2 bases, with 12 bases sitting between them. The CDR3 has 14 residues. The CDR3 region has the DNA TGCGCCAGCAGCCAGGGGTCCTCAAACACTGAAGCTTTCTTT. Its protein product is CASSQGSSNTEAFF.

J is TRBJ2-5 and V is TRBV20-1, with 8 nucleotides matching TRBD1. The CDR3 is 16 amino acids. The V gene's germline CDR1 is DFQATT and CDR2 SNEGSKA (reference sequence). The junction had 11 bases not matched to a gene; V was cut back by 0 bases and J by 5 bases. CDR3 in amino acids: CSARDFFGQGDETQYF. CDR3 DNA sequence: TGCAGTGCTAGAGATTTCTTCGGACAGGGAGACGAGACCCAGTACTTC.

This chain joins TRBV20-1 and TRBJ2-3; a possible D gene is TRBD1 (5 bases). V shed 0 bases and J shed 7 bases, with 14 bases lying between them. The length of the CDR3 is 14 residues. Germline V gene data show CDR1 as DFQATT and CDR2 as SNEGSKA (reference sequence). CDR3 nucleotides: TGCAGTGCTAGAGATGGGGCGCGTCCGAATACGCAGTATTTT. Amino acid sequence: CSARDGARPNTQYF.

This sequence joins TRBV20-1 and TRBJ2-1; D gene uncertain. The length of the CDR3 is 13 residues. CDR1 DFQATT and CDR2 SNEGSKA come from the germline V gene (reference sequence). Trimming cost V 2 bases and J 13 bases, with 18 bases left between them. CDR3 nucleotide sequence: TGCAGTGCTAGATGGCCAGGTCAAGAGACCCAGTTCTTC. This codes for CSARWPGQETQFF.

V is TRBV5-1 and J is TRBJ2-3, with unresolved D. Germline values: CDR1 SGHRS, CDR2 YFSETQ. Deletions cut 0 bases from V and 2 bases from J, with 10 bases between. CDR3 length: 15 amino acids. In nucleotides, the CDR3 is TGCGCCAGCAGCTTGGGACGACCAGACACAGATACGCAGTATTTT. The encoded protein is CASSLGRPDTDTQYF. The full variable domain, its missing parts supplied by reference TRBV5-1 and TRBJ2-3, is KAGVTQTPRYLIKTRGQQVTLSCSPISGHRSVSWYQQTPGQGLQFLFEYFSETQRNKGNFPGRFSGRQFSNSRSEMNVSTLELGDSALYLCASSLGRPDTDTQYFGPGTRLTVL.

The chain recombines TRBV27 with TRBJ1-2; D unclear. The germline V gene has CDR1 MNHEY and CDR2 SMNVEV (reference sequence). Trimming pared 4 bases from V and 4 bases from J, leaving 13 bases between. The CDR3 is 14 residues long. CDR3 nucleotide sequence: TGTGCCAGCAGTTCCCCAGCCAGCGGCTATGGCTACACCTTC. It yields the protein CASSSPASGYGYTF.

Remarks on this clonotype: This may be a read error: a much more frequent sequence differs by one nucleotide. The chain combines TRBV20-1 with TRBJ1-2; no clear D gene. From germline, CDR1 is DFQATT and CDR2 SNEGSKA (reference sequence). The CDR3 contains 11 residues. Between the trimmed V and J ends, which lost 5 bases and 3 bases, there was a span of 7 bases. The chain's CDR3 is CSAVHYYGYTF. The CDR3 DNA reads as TGCAGTGCTGTGCATTACTATGGCTACACCTTC.

The chain joins TRBV9 to TRBJ2-5, with unresolved D. V lost 0 bases and J lost 5, with 14 bases in between. The CDR3 loop spans 15 amino acids. Germline values: CDR1 SGDLS, CDR2 YYNGEE. CDR3 amino acids: CASSVGPFPVETQYF. Here the CDR3 DNA reads TGTGCCAGCAGCGTAGGGCCATTTCCGGTGGAGACCCAGTACTTC.

This sequence joins TRBV20-1 and TRBJ1-2; possibly TRBD1 for D (6 bases). This CDR3 is 13 amino acids long. Germline assignment: CDR1 DFQATT and CDR2 SNEGSKA (reference sequence). V dropped 3 bases and J dropped 7 bases, with 15 bases sitting between them. The CDR3 coding sequence is TGCAGTGCTAGGTGGGGGGCAGGAGGTGGCTACACCTTC. Encoded protein: CSARWGAGGGYTF.

The V gene is TRBV27, the J gene TRBJ2-5, with D uncertain. This CDR3 has 19 amino acids. V was pared by 0 bases and J by 2 bases, with 22 bases between. Germline V gene lookup returns CDR1 MNHEY and CDR2 SMNVEV (reference sequence). The CDR3 reads CASSLSGFGGPGAQETQYF. The CDR3 DNA sequence: TGTGCCAGCAGTTTATCGGGTTTTGGCGGACCCGGCGCTCAAGAGACCCAGTACTTC.

This chain uses TRBV7-8 with TRBJ2-3; tentatively, D is TRBD1 (6 bases). Germline V lookup: CDR1 SGHVS, CDR2 FQNEAQ. The V end was cut by 4 bases, the J end by 7 bases, with 21 bases between. The CDR3 runs 16 residues. The CDR3 sequence: CASSSRRALRGNTQYF. The CDR3 coding sequence is TGTGCCAGCAGCTCCCGACGGGCCCTAAGGGGGAATACGCAGTATTTT.

This clonotype was detected only once. The chain employs TRBV12-3 or TRBV12-4 and TRBJ2-1, with D possibly being TRBD2 (6 bases). Trimming cost V 7 bases and J 5 bases, with 27 bases left between them. The CDR3 covers 18 residues. Written as DNA, the CDR3 is TGTGCCAGCAACCAGGGTTGGGGGACTCTCAAGGAAAACAATGAGCAGTTCTTC. This encodes CASNQGWGTLKENNEQFF.

This chain joins TRBV10-1 and TRBJ1-6; 8 nucleotides match TRBD1. Unmatched junction bases numbered 12, after V lost 0 bases and J lost 11 bases. The length of the CDR3 is 17 residues. Germline loops: CDR1 WNHNN, CDR2 SYGVQD (reference sequence). In nucleotides, the CDR3 is TGCGCCAGCAGTGAGTCCCGGACAGGGTTGGTTTGTGCACCCCTCCACTTT. Residues: CASSESRTGLVCAPLHF.

The V gene is TRBV10-3, the J gene TRBJ1-1; D uncertain. Germline loops: CDR1 ENHRY, CDR2 SYGVKD. Between the trimmed V and J ends, which lost 4 bases and 3 bases, there was a span of 12 bases. This CDR3 is built from 14 residues. The CDR3 nucleotides read TGTGCCATCAGTGCCTCCTTGGAGGACACTGAAGCTTTCTTT. It codes for CAISASLEDTEAFF.

The chain joins TRBV12-3 or TRBV12-4 to TRBJ1-1; 8 nucleotides line up with TRBD1. The CDR3 has 15 residues. The V and J ends lost 5 bases and 0 bases, in that order; junction bases with no gene match: 5. This CDR3 is CASSPTGGVNTEAFF. CDR3 nucleotide sequence: TGTGCCAGCAGTCCAACAGGGGGGGTGAACACTGAAGCTTTCTTT.

The chain employs TRBV4-3 and TRBJ2-7; 9 bases are shared with TRBD1. The CDR3 has 15 residues. CDR1 and CDR2 from the germline V gene are LGHNA and YSLEER. Unmatched junction bases numbered 5, after V lost 0 bases and J lost 5 bases. The CDR3 DNA follows: TGCGCCAGCAGCCAAGATGTGGGACAGGGTCACGAGCAGTACTTC. Its translation is CASSQDVGQGHEQYF.